This T cell receptor beta chain was retrieved from a study of technical replicates of blood from a few donors. The method was immunoSEQ multiplex PCR; TCRdb's version includes in-frame clones alone and lacks a portion of them. This table holds tens of thousands of clones, roughly 97% found once. The CDR3 has 15 amino acids. From germline, CDR1 is GTSNPN and CDR2 SVGIG (reference sequence). The V segment lost 0 bases and the J segment 4 bases; nucleotides outside the gene matches: 3. The source is a human donor in good health. This rearrangement joins TRBV30 to TRBJ2-3; 11 nucleotides line up with TRBD2. The sequenced sample consisted of T cells isolated from PBMCs. The CDR3 here is CAWSVQLAGADTQYF. The CDR3 coding sequence is TGTGCCTGGAGTGTACAACTAGCGGGAGCAGATACGCAGTATTTT. Complete variable domain (other parts from reference TRBV30 and TRBJ2-3): SQTIHQWPATLVQPVGSPLSLECTVEGTSNPNLYWYRQAAGRGLQLLFYSVGIGQISSEVPQNLSASRPQDRQFILSSKKLLLSDSGFYLCAWSVQLAGADTQYFGPGTRLTVL.